The 30 T cell receptor beta chains presented below share a single source sample, sequenced in a study of cytomegalovirus exposure and HLA in healthy donors. Primers for the PCR totalled 60 Vbeta and 13 Jbeta. Data came from immunoSEQ multiplex PCR; TCRdb stores just in-frame clones and leaves some out. The top ten hold less than 2% of the sample, which has about 140,000 clones, approximately 84% seen once. The sequenced sample was PBMCs. Receptors originate from a woman between 40 and 50 years old in good health and CMV-seronegative.

The gene calls are TRBV5-6 and TRBJ2-7; 9 bases line up with TRBD2. The CDR3 runs to 15 residues. Looked up from germline, CDR1 is SGHDT and CDR2 is YYEEEE. Trimming removed 4 bases from V and 6 bases from J; junction bases left unmatched: 11. CDR3 residues: CASSPLAGVLREQYF. CDR3 sequence (DNA): TGTGCCAGCAGCCCTTTAGCGGGAGTCCTGCGCGAGCAGTACTTC.

V and J are TRBV5-1 and TRBJ2-1, with TRBD2 identical over 13 bases. V shed 4 bases and J 5 bases; nucleotides not matched to a gene: 12. CDR1 SGHRS and CDR2 YFSETQ come from the germline V gene. CDR3 length equals 18 residues. The CDR3: CASSHQRTSGSLDNEQFF. In DNA, the CDR3 is TGCGCCAGCAGCCACCAAAGGACTAGCGGGAGTCTCGACAATGAGCAGTTCTTC.

The V call is TRBV30, the J call TRBJ1-2; tentative D call: TRBD1 (5 bases). Trimming left V 4 bases short and J 4 bases short, with 13 bases between. The CDR3 is 13 residues long. Germline V CDR1 and CDR2: GTSNPN, SVGIG (reference sequence). The CDR3: CAWMSGNTYGYTF. The CDR3 DNA reads as TGTGCCTGGATGTCAGGGAACACCTATGGCTACACCTTC. Full variable domain (missing parts from reference TRBV30 and TRBJ1-2): SQTIHQWPATLVQPVGSPLSLECTVEGTSNPNLYWYRQAAGRGLQLLFYSVGIGQISSEVPQNLSASRPQDRQFILSSKKLLLSDSGFYLCAWMSGNTYGYTFGSGTRLTVV.

CDR3 sequence reads: CASNDDRSDPYEQYF. The CDR3 bases are TGTGCCAGCAATGACGACAGGAGCGATCCCTACGAGCAGTACTTC. The chain couples TRBV5-4 to TRBJ2-7, with TRBD1 as a possible D gene (6 bases). Germline V lookup: CDR1 SGHNT, CDR2 YYREEE (reference sequence). The V and J ends lost 6 bases and 2 bases respectively, with 18 bases between them. The CDR3 contains 15 residues. The full variable domain, completed using reference TRBV5-4 and TRBJ2-7, is ETGVTQSPTHLIKTRGQQVTLRCSSQSGHNTVSWYQQALGQGPQFIFQYYREEENGRGNFPPRFSGLQFPNYSSELNVNALELDDSALYLCASNDDRSDPYEQYFGPGTRLTVT.

This chain's CDR3 is CASRGLAYEQYF. For the CDR3, the DNA is TGCGCCAGCAGGGGACTAGCTTACGAGCAGTACTTC. The chain joins TRBV10-2 to TRBJ2-7; TRBD2 agrees at 9 bases. The germline CDR1 and CDR2 sequences are WSHSY and SAAADI. This CDR3 is built from 12 residues. Trimming took 6 bases from V and 4 from J; bases not matched to a gene: 1.

The chain combines TRBV19 with TRBJ1-5, with D tentatively TRBD1 (5 bases). V shed 5 bases and J shed 0 bases, with 23 bases lying between them. This CDR3 is built from 19 residues. Germline V CDR1 and CDR2: LNHDA, SQIVND (reference sequence). CDR3 in amino acids: CASSRRRLQGFYSNQPQHF. The CDR3 DNA reads as TGTGCCAGTAGTCGCCGCCGGTTGCAGGGATTTTATAGCAATCAGCCCCAGCATTTT.

This clone appeared a few times. The rearrangement uses TRBV27 and TRBJ2-3; 7 positions agree with TRBD1. The CDR3 runs to 16 residues. J gave up 2 bases and V 1 base, and 6 bases lay outside the gene matches. Germline values: CDR1 MNHEY, CDR2 SMNVEV (reference sequence). The CDR3 reads CASSLLRGRFTDTQYF. CDR3 coding DNA: TGTGCCAGCAGTTTATTGAGGGGGCGCTTCACAGATACGCAGTATTTT.

The chain recombines TRBV5-1 with TRBJ2-6; 8 nucleotides match TRBD2. CDR3 length: 18 amino acids. Unmatched junction bases numbered 8, after V lost 1 base and J lost 2 bases. Germline values: CDR1 SGHRS, CDR2 YFSETQ. The CDR3 region has the DNA TGCGCCAGCAGCTTGCGGGGGGGGGCCTCCCCTGGGGCCAACGTCCTGACTTTC. Its translation is CASSLRGGASPGANVLTF.

A word on this clone: The junction departs from the called germline gene at one end, perhaps through a read error. Other DNA sequences in the sample encode the same CDR3. The chain has TRBV10-3 and TRBJ1-1; D remains unclear. Per the germline V gene, CDR1 is ENHRY and CDR2 is SYGVKD. The CDR3 runs 13 residues. The CDR3 protein is CAISEGGYTEAFF. The DNA of the CDR3 is TGTGCCATCAGTGAGGGAGGGTACACTGAGGCTTTCTTT.

This clone turned up a few times. The chain links TRBV7-9 to TRBJ1-2, with D hard to call. There are 16 residues in the CDR3. Germline V gene lookup returns CDR1 SEHNR and CDR2 FQNEAQ (reference sequence). The V gene lost 1 base and the J gene lost 4 bases, with 16 bases spanning the gap. The CDR3 loop is CASSLERTGWGYGYTF. CDR3 DNA: TGTGCCAGCAGCTTAGAGAGGACGGGGTGGGGCTATGGCTACACCTTC.

This rearrangement joins TRBV28 to TRBJ1-5; D is unclear. V lost 5 bases and J 1 base, leaving 9 bases between the germline ends. Germline V gene lookup returns CDR1 MDHEN and CDR2 SYDVKM. The CDR3 totals 14 residues. This chain's CDR3 is CASSQPGSNQPQHF. The CDR3 bases are TGTGCCAGCAGTCAGCCCGGGAGCAATCAGCCCCAGCATTTT.

A note on this clone: At one boundary the junction diverges from the germline segment, which might be a read error. The V call is TRBV7-9, the J call TRBJ1-2; TRBD1 might be the D (6 bases). CDR1 is SEHNR and CDR2 is FQNEAQ in the germline V gene (reference sequence). The CDR3 has 14 amino acids. The DNA for the CDR3 is TGTGCCAGCAGCCCCCCAGGGGATTACTATAGCTACACCTTC. Amino acids: CASSPPGDYYSYTF. The variable domain in full, with the rest retrieved from reference TRBV7-9 and TRBJ1-2, is DTGVSQNPRHKITKRGQNVTFRCDPISEHNRLYWYRQTLGQGPEFLTYFQNEAQLEKSRLLSDRFSAERPKGSFSTLEIQRTEQGDSAMYLCASSPPGDYYSYTFGSGTRLTVV.

The genes are TRBV4-2 and TRBJ2-1, with 7 nucleotides matching TRBD2. CDR1 and CDR2 from the germline V gene are LGHNA and YNFKEQ. The V gene end was trimmed by 0 bases and the J gene end by 4 bases; junction bases not matched to a gene: 3. The CDR3 is made up of 15 amino acids. The CDR3 protein is CASSQDSGTYNEQFF. In DNA, the CDR3 is TGTGCCAGCAGCCAAGACAGCGGGACTTACAATGAGCAGTTCTTC.

The chain couples TRBV5-1 to TRBJ1-1, with unresolved D. V gave up 0 bases and J gave up 4 bases, with 7 bases separating them. Germline V gene sequence: CDR1 SGHRS, CDR2 YFSETQ. This CDR3 comprises 13 residues. Here the CDR3 reads CASSLVVSTEAFF. The CDR3 DNA follows: TGCGCCAGCAGCTTGGTTGTCAGCACTGAAGCTTTCTTT. Full variable domain (missing parts from reference TRBV5-1 and TRBJ1-1): KAGVTQTPRYLIKTRGQQVTLSCSPISGHRSVSWYQQTPGQGLQFLFEYFSETQRNKGNFPGRFSGRQFSNSRSEMNVSTLELGDSALYLCASSLVVSTEAFFGQGTRLTVV.

The gene calls are TRBV4-2 and TRBJ2-2; TRBD1 might be the D (5 bases). With 1 base removed from V and 6 bases from J, the gap between germline ends came to 9 bases. CDR1 and CDR2 from the germline V gene are LGHNA and YNFKEQ. The CDR3 consists of 14 residues. CDR3 sequence reads: CASSQGGSSGELFF. The CDR3 DNA reads as TGTGCCAGCAGCCAAGGGGGCTCGTCCGGGGAGCTGTTTTTT.

The chain joins TRBV7-2 to TRBJ2-3; 10 nucleotides line up with TRBD1. The CDR3 is 16 amino acids. The germline gives CDR1 SGHTA, CDR2 FQGNSA. V lost 5 bases and J lost 0; bases outside the gene matches: 5. The CDR3 loop is CASSPRTGGSTDTQYF. Written as DNA, the CDR3 is TGTGCCAGCAGCCCGCGGACAGGGGGTAGCACAGATACGCAGTATTTT.

This clone was counted only a few times. The chain has TRBV25-1 and TRBJ2-7; tentatively, D is TRBD1 (5 bases). This CDR3 has 13 residues. The germline V gene has CDR1 MGHDK and CDR2 SYGVNS. Trimming removed 0 bases at V and 9 bases at J, with 12 bases between. CDR3 nucleotides: TGTGCCAGCAGTGAATATGGGGCAGACGGGCAGTACTTC. This translates into CASSEYGADGQYF.

V is TRBV5-6 and J is TRBJ1-2; TRBD1 matches at 7 bases. Unmatched junction bases numbered 12, after V lost 2 bases and J lost 2 bases. The CDR3 length is 17 residues. CDR1 is SGHDT and CDR2 is YYEEEE in the germline V gene. The chain's CDR3 is CASSLGYRTGINYGYTF. The CDR3 region has the DNA TGTGCCAGCAGCTTAGGGTACCGGACAGGCATAAACTATGGCTACACCTTC.

The V call is TRBV7-3, the J call TRBJ2-2; 11 bases fit TRBD2. The germline V gene has CDR1 SGHTA and CDR2 FQGTGA. CDR3 size: 18 residues. Trimming removed 3 bases from V and 2 bases from J; junction bases left unmatched: 8. CDR3 in amino acids: CASSLFYTSGGNTGELFF. The CDR3 coding sequence is TGTGCCAGCAGCTTGTTTTATACTAGCGGGGGCAACACCGGGGAGCTGTTTTTT. Supplemented by reference TRBV7-3 and TRBJ2-2, the full variable domain reads GAGVSQTPSNKVTEKGKYVELRCDPISGHTALYWYRQSLGQGPEFLIYFQGTGAADDSGLPNDRFFAVRPEGSVSTLKIQRTERGDSAVYLCASSLFYTSGGNTGELFFGEGSRLTVL.

The chain carries TRBV9 and TRBJ2-1, with no clear D. Trimming shortened V by 1 base and J by 0 bases, and 8 bases separated the two germline ends. CDR3 size: 15 residues. The germline gives CDR1 SGDLS, CDR2 YYNGEE. In nucleotides, the CDR3 is TGTGCCAGCAGCGTAACAACGGGCTCCTACAATGAGCAGTTCTTC. The encoded protein is CASSVTTGSYNEQFF.

The genes are TRBV28 and TRBJ2-1; 8 positions match TRBD2. V was clipped by 0 bases and J by 0 bases; unmatched bases: 10. This CDR3 region has 19 residues. Looked up from germline, CDR1 is MDHEN and CDR2 is SYDVKM. CDR3 DNA sequence: TGTGCCAGCAGTTTATGGTGGGAGACTAGCGCTAGCTCCTACAATGAGCAGTTCTTC. This sequence encodes CASSLWWETSASSYNEQFF. Full variable domain (rest looked up from reference TRBV28 and TRBJ2-1): DVKVTQSSRYLVKRTGEKVFLECVQDMDHENMFWYRQDPGLGLRLIYFSYDVKMKEKGDIPEGYSVSREKKERFSLILESASTNQTSMYLCASSLWWETSASSYNEQFFGPGTRLTVL.

This chain connects TRBV4-3 to TRBJ1-1, with D possibly TRBD1 on 5 matching bases. The CDR3 covers 15 residues. V was pared by 3 bases and J by 11 bases, with 22 bases between. Germline CDR1 is LGHNA and CDR2 is YSLEER. For the CDR3, the DNA is TGCGCCAGCAGCCAGGCCGCAAGGGGCACAACGGGCGCTTTCTTT. As protein: CASSQAARGTTGAFF.

The chain carries TRBV18 and TRBJ2-3; D call uncertain. The CDR3 loop spans 15 amino acids. The V end lost 0 bases, the J end lost 0 bases, and 7 bases lay between the germline ends. Germline lookup yields CDR1 KGHSH and CDR2 LQKENI. For the CDR3, the DNA is TGTGCCAGCTCACCACCCGGGTTAAGCACAGATACGCAGTATTTT. Protein product: CASSPPGLSTDTQYF.

The V and J genes are TRBV19 and TRBJ1-2; 9 bases fit TRBD1. The CDR3 totals 15 residues. Germline V gives CDR1 LNHDA, CDR2 SQIVND (reference sequence). V lost 7 bases and J lost 5; bases outside the gene matches: 11. CDR3 sequence: CASTPRSDRGYGYTF. The CDR3 nucleotides read TGTGCCAGTACCCCCCGGTCGGACAGGGGATATGGCTACACCTTC.

V usage is TRBV5-1 and J usage is TRBJ2-1, with 12 bases identical to TRBD1. This CDR3 spans 16 amino acids. V lost 1 base to trimming and J lost 6 bases; unmatched junction nucleotides: 5. Germline CDR1 and CDR2: SGHRS and YFSETQ. Here the CDR3 DNA reads TGCGCCAGCAGCTTGAAGGGGACAGGGGGCCTCAATGAGCAGTTCTTC. Its translation: CASSLKGTGGLNEQFF. Looking up the rest from reference TRBV5-1 and TRBJ2-1 gives the full variable domain: KAGVTQTPRYLIKTRGQQVTLSCSPISGHRSVSWYQQTPGQGLQFLFEYFSETQRNKGNFPGRFSGRQFSNSRSEMNVSTLELGDSALYLCASSLKGTGGLNEQFFGPGTRLTVL.

V usage is TRBV28 and J usage is TRBJ1-5; D remains ambiguous. The CDR3 contains 14 residues. Germline CDR1 reads MDHEN; CDR2 reads SYDVKM. V was pared by 3 bases and J by 5 bases, with 11 bases between. CDR3 region: CASSFLGRDQPQHF. CDR3 sequence (DNA): TGTGCCAGCAGTTTCCTCGGCCGGGATCAGCCCCAGCATTTT.

This rearrangement joins TRBV28 to TRBJ2-1; 14 bases map to TRBD2. CDR1 is MDHEN and CDR2 is SYDVKM in the germline V gene. CDR3 length: 19 residues. V lost 6 bases and J lost 0; bases outside the gene matches: 10. The CDR3 region has the DNA TGTGCCAGCAGCACGACTAGCGGGAGGGCCAGTTCCTCCTACAATGAGCAGTTCTTC. Translated: CASSTTSGRASSSYNEQFF. Filled out from reference TRBV28 and TRBJ2-1, the complete variable domain reads DVKVTQSSRYLVKRTGEKVFLECVQDMDHENMFWYRQDPGLGLRLIYFSYDVKMKEKGDIPEGYSVSREKKERFSLILESASTNQTSMYLCASSTTSGRASSSYNEQFFGPGTRLTVL.

The chain combines TRBV6-6 with TRBJ2-5, with 9 bases identical to TRBD1. V was pared by 0 bases and J by 6 bases, with 5 bases of the junction left unmatched. Germline CDR1 is MNHNY and CDR2 is SVGAGI (reference sequence). The CDR3 is made up of 15 amino acids. The CDR3 region has the DNA TGTGCCAGCAGTTACTCAACGGGACAGGGACAGACCCAGTACTTC. This encodes CASSYSTGQGQTQYF.

The genes are TRBV29-1 and TRBJ2-7; TRBD2 matches at 7 bases. The CDR3 spans 13 residues. Germline assignment: CDR1 SQVTM and CDR2 ANQGSEA. V shed 7 bases, J shed 4 bases, and the junction held 10 bases outside the gene matches. This CDR3 is CSALGLAAYEQYF. The DNA of the CDR3 is TGCAGCGCCCTGGGGCTAGCGGCTTACGAGCAGTACTTC.

The chain employs TRBV5-1 and TRBJ2-3, with D hard to call. Germline V CDR1 and CDR2: SGHRS, YFSETQ. Trimming left V 4 bases short and J 6 bases short, with 9 bases between. This CDR3 has 12 residues. This CDR3 is CASSLRVDTQYF. DNA for the CDR3: TGCGCCAGCAGCCTCCGGGTGGATACGCAGTATTTT.